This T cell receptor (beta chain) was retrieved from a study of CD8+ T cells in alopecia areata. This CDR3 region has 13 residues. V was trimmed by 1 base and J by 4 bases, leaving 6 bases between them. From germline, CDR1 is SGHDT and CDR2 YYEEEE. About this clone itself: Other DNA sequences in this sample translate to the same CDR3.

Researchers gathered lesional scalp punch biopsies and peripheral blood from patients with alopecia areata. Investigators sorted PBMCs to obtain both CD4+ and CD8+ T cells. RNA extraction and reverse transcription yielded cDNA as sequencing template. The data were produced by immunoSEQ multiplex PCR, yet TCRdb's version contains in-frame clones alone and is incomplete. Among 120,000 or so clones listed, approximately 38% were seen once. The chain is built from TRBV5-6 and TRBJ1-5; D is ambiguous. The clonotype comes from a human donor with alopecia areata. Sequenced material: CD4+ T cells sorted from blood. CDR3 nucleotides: TGTGCCAGCAGCTTGTCTCCAAATCAGCCCCAGCATTTT. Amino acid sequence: CASSLSPNQPQHF.